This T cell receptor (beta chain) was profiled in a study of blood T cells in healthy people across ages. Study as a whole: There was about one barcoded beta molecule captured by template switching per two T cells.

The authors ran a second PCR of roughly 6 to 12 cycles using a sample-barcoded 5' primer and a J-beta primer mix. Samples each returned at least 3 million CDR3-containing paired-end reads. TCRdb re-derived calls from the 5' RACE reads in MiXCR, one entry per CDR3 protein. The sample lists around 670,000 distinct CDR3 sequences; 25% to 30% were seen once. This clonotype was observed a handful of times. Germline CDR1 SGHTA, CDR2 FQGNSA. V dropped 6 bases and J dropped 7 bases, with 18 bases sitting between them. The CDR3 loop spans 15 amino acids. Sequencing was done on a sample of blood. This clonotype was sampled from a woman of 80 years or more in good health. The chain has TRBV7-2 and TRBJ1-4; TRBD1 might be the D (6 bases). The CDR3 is CASSPGGGGGEKLFF. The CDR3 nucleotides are TGTGCCAGCAGTCCCGGTGGGGGAGGGGGTGAAAAACTGTTTTTT.